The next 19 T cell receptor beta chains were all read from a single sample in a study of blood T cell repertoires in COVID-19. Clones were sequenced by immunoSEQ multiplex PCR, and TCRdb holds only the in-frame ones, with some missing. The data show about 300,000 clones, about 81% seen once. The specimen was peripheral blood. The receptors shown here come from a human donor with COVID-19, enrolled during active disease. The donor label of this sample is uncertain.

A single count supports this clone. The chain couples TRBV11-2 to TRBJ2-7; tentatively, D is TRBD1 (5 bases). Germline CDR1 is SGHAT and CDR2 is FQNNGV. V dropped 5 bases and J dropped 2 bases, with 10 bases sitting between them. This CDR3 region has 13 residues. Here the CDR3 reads CASSIPTAYEQYF. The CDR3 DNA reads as TGTGCCAGCAGCATACCGACAGCCTACGAGCAGTACTTC.

The CDR3 is CASSRDRANQPQHF. The CDR3 nucleotides are TGTGCCAGCAGCCGGGACAGGGCCAATCAGCCCCAGCATTTT. The chain combines TRBV28 with TRBJ1-5; TRBD1 agrees at 9 bases. CDR3 length: 14 amino acids. CDR1 is MDHEN and CDR2 is SYDVKM in the germline V gene. Trimming removed 6 bases from V and 3 bases from J; junction bases left unmatched: 3.

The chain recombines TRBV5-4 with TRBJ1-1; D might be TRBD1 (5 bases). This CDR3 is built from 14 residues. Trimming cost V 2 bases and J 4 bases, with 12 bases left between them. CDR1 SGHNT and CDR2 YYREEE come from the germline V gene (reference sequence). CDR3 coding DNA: TGTGCCAGCAGCTTCAATAGGGGAGGCACTGAAGCTTTCTTT. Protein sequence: CASSFNRGGTEAFF.

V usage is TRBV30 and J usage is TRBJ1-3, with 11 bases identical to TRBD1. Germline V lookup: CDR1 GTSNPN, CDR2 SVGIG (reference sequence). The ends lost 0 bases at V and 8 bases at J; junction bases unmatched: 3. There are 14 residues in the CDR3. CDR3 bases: TGTGCCTGGAGTGTGGGGACAGGGGGGGACACCATATATTTT. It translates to CAWSVGTGGDTIYF.

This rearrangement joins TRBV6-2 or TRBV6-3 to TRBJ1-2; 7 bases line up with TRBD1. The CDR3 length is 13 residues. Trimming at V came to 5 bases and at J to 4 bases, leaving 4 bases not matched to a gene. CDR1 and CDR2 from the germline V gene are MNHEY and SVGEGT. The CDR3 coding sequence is TGTGCCAGCAGTCGACAGGGCTCCTATGGCTACACCTTC. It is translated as CASSRQGSYGYTF.

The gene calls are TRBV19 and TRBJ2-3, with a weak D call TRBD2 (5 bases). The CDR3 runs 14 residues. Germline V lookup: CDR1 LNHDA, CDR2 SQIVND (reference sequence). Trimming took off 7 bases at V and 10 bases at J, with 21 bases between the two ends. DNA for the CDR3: TGTGCCAGTAAAGGCAGCCGGGGTGTCGGGGCGCAGTATTTT. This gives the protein CASKGSRGVGAQYF.

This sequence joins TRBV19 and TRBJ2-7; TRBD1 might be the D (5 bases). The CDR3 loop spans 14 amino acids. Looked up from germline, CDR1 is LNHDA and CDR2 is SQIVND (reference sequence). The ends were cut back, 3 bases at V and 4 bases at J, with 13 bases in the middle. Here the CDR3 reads CASSIRQGEYEQYF. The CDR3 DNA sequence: TGTGCCAGTAGTATCAGGCAGGGCGAATACGAGCAGTACTTC.

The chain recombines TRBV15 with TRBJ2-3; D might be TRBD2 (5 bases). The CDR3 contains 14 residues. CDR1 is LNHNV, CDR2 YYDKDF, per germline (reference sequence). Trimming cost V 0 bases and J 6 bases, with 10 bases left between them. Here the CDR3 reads CATSRDFVADTQYF. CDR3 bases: TGTGCCACCAGCAGAGATTTCGTAGCGGATACGCAGTATTTT. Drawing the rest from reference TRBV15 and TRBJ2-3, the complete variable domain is DAMVIQNPRYQVTQFGKPVTLSCSQTLNHNVMYWYQQKSSQAPKLLFHYYDKDFNNEADTPDNFQSRRPNTSFCFLDIRSPGLGDTAMYLCATSRDFVADTQYFGPGTRLTVL.

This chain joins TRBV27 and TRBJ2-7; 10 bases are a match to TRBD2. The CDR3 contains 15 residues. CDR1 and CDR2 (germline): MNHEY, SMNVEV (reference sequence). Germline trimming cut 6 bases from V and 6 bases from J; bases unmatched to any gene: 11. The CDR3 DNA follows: TGTGCCAGCAGGTCGATCGGGACTAGCGAATTCGAGCAGTACTTC. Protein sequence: CASRSIGTSEFEQYF.

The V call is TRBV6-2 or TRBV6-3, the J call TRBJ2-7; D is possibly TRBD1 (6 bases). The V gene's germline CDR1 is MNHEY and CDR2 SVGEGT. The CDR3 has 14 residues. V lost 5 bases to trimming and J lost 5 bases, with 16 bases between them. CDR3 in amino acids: CASSPWDIPNEQYF. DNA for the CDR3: TGTGCCAGCAGTCCCTGGGACATTCCCAACGAGCAGTACTTC.

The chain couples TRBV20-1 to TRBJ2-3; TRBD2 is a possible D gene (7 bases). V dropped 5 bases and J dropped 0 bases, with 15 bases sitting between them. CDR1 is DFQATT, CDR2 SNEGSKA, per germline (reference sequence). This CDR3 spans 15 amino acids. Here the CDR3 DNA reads TGCAGTGCTGGTGTAGGGGGGGTTAGCACAGATACGCAGTATTTT. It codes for CSAGVGGVSTDTQYF.

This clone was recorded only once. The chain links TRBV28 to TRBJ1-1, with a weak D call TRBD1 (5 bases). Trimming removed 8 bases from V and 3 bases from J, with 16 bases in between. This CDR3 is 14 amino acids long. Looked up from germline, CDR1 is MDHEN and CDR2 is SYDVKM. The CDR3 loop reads CASYPQGAYTEAFF. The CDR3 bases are TGTGCCAGCTATCCACAAGGGGCTTACACTGAAGCTTTCTTT.

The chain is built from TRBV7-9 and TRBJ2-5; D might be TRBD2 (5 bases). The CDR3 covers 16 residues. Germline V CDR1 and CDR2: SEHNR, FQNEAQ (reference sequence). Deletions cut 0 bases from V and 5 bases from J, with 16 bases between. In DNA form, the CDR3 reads TGTGCCAGCAGCTTAGCGCTCGGCGGAGGCGGGGAGACCCAGTACTTC. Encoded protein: CASSLALGGGGETQYF.

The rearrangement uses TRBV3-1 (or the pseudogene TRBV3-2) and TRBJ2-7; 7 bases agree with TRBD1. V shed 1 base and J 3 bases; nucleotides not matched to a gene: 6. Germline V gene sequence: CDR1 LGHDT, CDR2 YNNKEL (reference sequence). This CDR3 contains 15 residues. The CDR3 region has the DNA TGTGCCAGCAGCCAAGCCGGGGACAGAAGCTACGAGCAGTACTTC. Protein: CASSQAGDRSYEQYF.

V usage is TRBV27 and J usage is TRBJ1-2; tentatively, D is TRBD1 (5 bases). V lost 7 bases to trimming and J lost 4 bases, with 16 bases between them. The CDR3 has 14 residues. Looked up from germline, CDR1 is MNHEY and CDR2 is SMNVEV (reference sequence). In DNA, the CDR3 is TGTGCCAGCAACCCTAGGAGGGGAAGCTATGGCTACACCTTC. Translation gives CASNPRRGSYGYTF.

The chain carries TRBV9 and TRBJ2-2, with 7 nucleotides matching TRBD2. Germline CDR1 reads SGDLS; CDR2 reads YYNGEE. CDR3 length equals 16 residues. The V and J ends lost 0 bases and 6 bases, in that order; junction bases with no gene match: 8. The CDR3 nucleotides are TGTGCCAGCAGCGTAGCGGGGCGGGAGATTGCCGGGGAGCTGTTTTTT. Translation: CASSVAGREIAGELFF.

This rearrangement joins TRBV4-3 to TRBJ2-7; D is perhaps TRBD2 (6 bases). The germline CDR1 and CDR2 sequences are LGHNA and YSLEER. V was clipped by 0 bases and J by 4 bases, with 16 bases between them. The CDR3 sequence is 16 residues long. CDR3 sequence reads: CASSQDPGGARYEQYF. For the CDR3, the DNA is TGCGCCAGCAGCCAAGATCCCGGGGGAGCGCGGTACGAGCAGTACTTC.

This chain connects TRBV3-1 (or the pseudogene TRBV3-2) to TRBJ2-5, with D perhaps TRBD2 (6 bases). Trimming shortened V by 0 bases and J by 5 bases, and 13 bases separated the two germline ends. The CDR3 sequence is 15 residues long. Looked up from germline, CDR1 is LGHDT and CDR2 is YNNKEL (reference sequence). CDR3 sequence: CASSQDKRLVETQYF. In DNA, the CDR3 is TGTGCCAGCAGCCAAGATAAGCGACTAGTGGAGACCCAGTACTTC.

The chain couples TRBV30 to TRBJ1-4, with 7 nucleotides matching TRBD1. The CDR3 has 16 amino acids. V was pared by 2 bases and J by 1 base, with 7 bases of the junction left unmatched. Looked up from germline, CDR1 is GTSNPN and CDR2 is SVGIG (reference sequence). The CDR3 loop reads CAWSLGGLVTNEKLFF. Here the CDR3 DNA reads TGTGCCTGGAGTCTAGGGGGCCTAGTAACTAATGAAAAACTGTTTTTT.